The text below deals with one T cell receptor (beta chain). This sample was taken from a study of T cells in Graves' hyperthyroidism and ophthalmopathy. Amplified regions were TCR beta CDR3 sequences from RNA transcripts. A first-round RT-PCR of the TCR CDR3 used the HTBI primer set. TCRdb re-called the multiplex PCR reads through MiXCR, storing one row per CDR3 protein. The sample shows a few hundred thousand distinct CDR3 sequences, roughly 14% of them seen only once. The V gene end was trimmed by 8 bases and the J gene end by 3 bases; junction bases not matched to a gene: 5. The CDR3 is 13 amino acids. Germline CDR1 SGDLS, CDR2 YYNGEE.

V is TRBV9 and J is TRBJ2-7, with 10 bases fitting TRBD1. This sequence was found in a woman aged 18 to 35 with Graves' hyperthyroidism. The sequencing sample was made of blood. This chain's CDR3 is CASPGTGVYEQYF. CDR3 bases: TGTGCCAGTCCCGGGACAGGGGTCTACGAGCAGTACTTC.